The present TCR beta chain was sequenced within a study of blood T cell repertoires in COVID-19. Whole-study context: Spain, Italy and the United States supplied samples that represented acute and convalescent COVID-19. T cells, B-cell-depleted T cells, or PBMCs provided the cDNA or gDNA that served as material.

Seattle participants joined during active infection and were tracked over time. In the original processing: Amplification from reference gene primers served as the basis for estimated nucleated cell counts. Some clones are missing from TCRdb's copy, which holds only in-frame ones; the method was immunoSEQ multiplex PCR. V and J calls and clone size follow that table, whereas D and trimming were derived from the DNA. The data show around 150,000 clones, 92% seen once. Trimming stripped 5 bases from V and 2 bases from J, with 16 bases between. CDR3 length: 16 amino acids. Germline values: CDR1 MDHEN, CDR2 SYDVKM.

Sequencing input: peripheral blood. The rearrangement links TRBV28 to TRBJ1-5, with a weak D call TRBD1 (6 bases). This clonotype was sampled from a young man with COVID-19, enrolled during active disease. The CDR3 is CASSTGGALGNQPQHF. Written as DNA, the CDR3 is TGTGCCAGCAGTACGGGGGGGGCGCTTGGCAATCAGCCCCAGCATTTT.